The next 2 T cell receptor beta chains were all read from a single sample in a study of a mutant IDH1 vaccine in newly diagnosed glioma. Clones were read by immunoSEQ multiplex PCR, and TCRdb kept only the in-frame ones, dropping some. The data show tens of thousands of clones, 90% seen once. Time point specified: week 11, during vaccination. The vaccine gave 300 ug of a 20-mer mutant IDH1 peptide subcutaneously per dose. Which antigens these TCRs recognize remains unknown. This sample comprised PBMCs, obtained from a glioma patient whose treatment included an IDH1 peptide vaccine. The receptors derive from a man aged 18 to 29 with glioma.

The J gene is TRBJ1-1, the V gene TRBV28; no clear D. Trimming left V 6 bases short and J 3 bases short, with 5 bases between. CDR1 and CDR2 from the germline V gene are MDHEN and SYDVKM. CDR3 size: 11 residues. CDR3 DNA sequence: TGTGCCAGCAGGCAGGACACTGAAGCTTTCTTT. As protein: CASRQDTEAFF.

In its sample, this clone was seen once. The chain combines TRBV14 with TRBJ2-5; 10 bases are a match to TRBD1. In germline, CDR1 is SGHDN, CDR2 FVKESK. CDR3 length equals 15 residues. The ends lost 5 bases at V and 4 bases at J; junction bases unmatched: 7. The CDR3 DNA reads as TGTGCCAGCAGCAAAACGGGACAGGGGAGAGAGACCCAGTACTTC. This translates into CASSKTGQGRETQYF.